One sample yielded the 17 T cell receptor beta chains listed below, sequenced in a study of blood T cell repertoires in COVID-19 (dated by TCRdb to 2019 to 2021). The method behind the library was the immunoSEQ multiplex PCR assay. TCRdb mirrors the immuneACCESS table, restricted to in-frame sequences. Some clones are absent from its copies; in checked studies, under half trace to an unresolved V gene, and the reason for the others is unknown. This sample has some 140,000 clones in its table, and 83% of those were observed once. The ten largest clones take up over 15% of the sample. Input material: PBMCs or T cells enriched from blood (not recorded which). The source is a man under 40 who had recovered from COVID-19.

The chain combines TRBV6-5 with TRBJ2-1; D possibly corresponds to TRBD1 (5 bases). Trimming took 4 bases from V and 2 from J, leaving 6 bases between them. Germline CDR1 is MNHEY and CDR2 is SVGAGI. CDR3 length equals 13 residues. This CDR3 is CASSSDTYNEQFF. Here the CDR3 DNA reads TGTGCCAGCAGTTCGGACACCTACAATGAGCAGTTCTTC.

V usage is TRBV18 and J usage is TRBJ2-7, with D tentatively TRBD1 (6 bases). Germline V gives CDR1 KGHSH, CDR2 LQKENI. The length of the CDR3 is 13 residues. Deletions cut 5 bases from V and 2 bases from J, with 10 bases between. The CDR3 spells CASSKDRTYEQYF. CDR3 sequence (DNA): TGTGCCAGCTCAAAGGACAGAACCTACGAGCAGTACTTC.

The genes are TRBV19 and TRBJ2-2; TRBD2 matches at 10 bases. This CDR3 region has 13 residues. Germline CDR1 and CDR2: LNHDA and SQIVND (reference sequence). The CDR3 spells CAAGGPHTGELFF. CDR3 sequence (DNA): TGTGCAGCGGGGGGGCCCCACACCGGGGAGCTGTTTTTT. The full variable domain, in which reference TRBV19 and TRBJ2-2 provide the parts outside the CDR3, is DGGITQSPKYLFRKEGQNVTLSCEQNLNHDAMYWYRQDPGQGLRLIYYSQIVNDFQKGDIAEGYSVSREKKESFPLTVTSAQKNPTAFYLCAAGGPHTGELFFGEGSRLTVL.

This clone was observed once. CDR3 amino acids: CASSLEGGNYGYTF. The CDR3 DNA sequence: TGTGCCAGCAGCCTCGAGGGGGGGAACTATGGCTACACCTTC. This chain uses TRBV9 with TRBJ1-2; the D gene is possibly TRBD1 (6 bases). Trimming removed 4 bases from V and 2 bases from J, with 12 bases in between. This CDR3 has 14 amino acids. Germline CDR1 reads SGDLS; CDR2 reads YYNGEE.

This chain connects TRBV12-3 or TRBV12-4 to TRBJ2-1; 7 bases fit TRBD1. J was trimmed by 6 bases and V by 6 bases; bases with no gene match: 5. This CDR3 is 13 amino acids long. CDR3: CASRDRWGNEQFF. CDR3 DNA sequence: TGTGCCAGCAGGGACAGGTGGGGCAATGAGCAGTTCTTC.

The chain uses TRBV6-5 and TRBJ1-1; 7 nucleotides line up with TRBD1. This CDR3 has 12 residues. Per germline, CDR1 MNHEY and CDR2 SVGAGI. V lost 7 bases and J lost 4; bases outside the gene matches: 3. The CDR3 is CASMDRPTEAFF. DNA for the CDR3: TGTGCCAGCATGGACAGGCCCACTGAAGCTTTCTTT.

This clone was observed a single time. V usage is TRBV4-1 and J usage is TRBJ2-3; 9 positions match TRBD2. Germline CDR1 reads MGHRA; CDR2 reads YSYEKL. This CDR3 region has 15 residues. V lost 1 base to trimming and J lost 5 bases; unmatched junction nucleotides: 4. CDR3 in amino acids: CASSQVAGVGDTQYF. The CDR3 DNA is TGCGCCAGCAGCCAAGTAGCGGGAGTAGGAGATACGCAGTATTTT.

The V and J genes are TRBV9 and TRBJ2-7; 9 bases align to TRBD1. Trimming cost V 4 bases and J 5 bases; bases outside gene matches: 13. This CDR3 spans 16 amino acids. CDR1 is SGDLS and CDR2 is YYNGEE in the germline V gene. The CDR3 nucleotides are TGTGCCAGCAGCCGTAAGACCGGGACAGGGACCCACGAGCAGTACTTC. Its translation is CASSRKTGTGTHEQYF.

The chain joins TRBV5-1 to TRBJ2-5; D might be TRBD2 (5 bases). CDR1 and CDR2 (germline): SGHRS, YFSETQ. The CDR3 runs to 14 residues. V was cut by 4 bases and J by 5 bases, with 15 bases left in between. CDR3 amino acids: CASSLEGSRETQYF. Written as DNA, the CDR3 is TGCGCCAGCAGCCTCGAGGGTAGTAGGGAGACCCAGTACTTC. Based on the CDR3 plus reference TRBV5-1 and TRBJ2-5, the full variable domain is KAGVTQTPRYLIKTRGQQVTLSCSPISGHRSVSWYQQTPGQGLQFLFEYFSETQRNKGNFPGRFSGRQFSNSRSEMNVSTLELGDSALYLCASSLEGSRETQYFGPGTRLLVL.

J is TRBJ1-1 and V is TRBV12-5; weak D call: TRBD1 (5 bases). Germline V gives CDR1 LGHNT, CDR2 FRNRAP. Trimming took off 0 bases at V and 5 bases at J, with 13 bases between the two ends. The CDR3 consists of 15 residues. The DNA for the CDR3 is TGTGCTAGTGGTTTGGTGGGGGGGGAGTGGACTGAAGCTTTCTTT. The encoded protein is CASGLVGGEWTEAFF.

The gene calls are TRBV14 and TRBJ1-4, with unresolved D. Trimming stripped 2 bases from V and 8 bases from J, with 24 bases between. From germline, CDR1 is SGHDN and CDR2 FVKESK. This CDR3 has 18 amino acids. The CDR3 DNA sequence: TGTGCCAGCAGCCAAAGAAGGGTTTCGGGGTATGGGAGCGAAAAACTGTTTTTT. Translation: CASSQRRVSGYGSEKLFF.

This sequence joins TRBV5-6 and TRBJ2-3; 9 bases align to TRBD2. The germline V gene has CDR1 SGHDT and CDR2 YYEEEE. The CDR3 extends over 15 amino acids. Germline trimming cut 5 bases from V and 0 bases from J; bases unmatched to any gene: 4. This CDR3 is CASSTAGGSTDTQYF. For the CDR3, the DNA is TGTGCCAGCAGTACAGCGGGGGGCAGCACAGATACGCAGTATTTT.

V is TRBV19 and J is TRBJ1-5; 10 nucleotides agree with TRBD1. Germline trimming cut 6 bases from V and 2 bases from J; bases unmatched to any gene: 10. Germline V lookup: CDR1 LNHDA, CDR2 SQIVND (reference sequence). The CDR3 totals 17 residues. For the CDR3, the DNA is TGTGCCAGTAGAAAACCGACGGGGACAGGGGGCAATCAGCCCCAGCATTTT. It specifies CASRKPTGTGGNQPQHF.

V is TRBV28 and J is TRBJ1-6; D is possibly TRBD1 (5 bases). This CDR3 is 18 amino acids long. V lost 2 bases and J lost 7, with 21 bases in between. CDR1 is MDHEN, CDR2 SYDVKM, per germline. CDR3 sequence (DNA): TGTGCCAGCAGTTTAATTTCCAGGGAAGGGACTCGGAATTCACCCCTCCACTTT. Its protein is CASSLISREGTRNSPLHF.

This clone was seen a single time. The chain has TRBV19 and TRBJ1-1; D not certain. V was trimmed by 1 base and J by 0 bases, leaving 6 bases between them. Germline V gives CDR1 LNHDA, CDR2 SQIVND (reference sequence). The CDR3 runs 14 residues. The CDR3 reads CASSIAPLNTEAFF. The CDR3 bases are TGTGCCAGTAGTATAGCTCCCCTGAACACTGAAGCTTTCTTT.

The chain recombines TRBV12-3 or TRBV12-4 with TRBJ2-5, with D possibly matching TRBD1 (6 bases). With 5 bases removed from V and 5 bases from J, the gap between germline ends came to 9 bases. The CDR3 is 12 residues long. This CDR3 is CASSTGFETQYF. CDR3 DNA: TGTGCCAGCAGTACAGGGTTTGAGACCCAGTACTTC.

The CDR3 sequence is CASSIDVTGVKQFF. CDR3 DNA: TGTGCCAGTAGTATAGATGTTACAGGGGTTAAGCAGTTCTTC. V is TRBV19 and J is TRBJ2-1, with TRBD1 identical over 7 bases. Trimming removed 0 bases from V and 11 bases from J; junction bases left unmatched: 7. CDR3 length equals 14 residues. The germline V gene has CDR1 LNHDA and CDR2 SQIVND (reference sequence).